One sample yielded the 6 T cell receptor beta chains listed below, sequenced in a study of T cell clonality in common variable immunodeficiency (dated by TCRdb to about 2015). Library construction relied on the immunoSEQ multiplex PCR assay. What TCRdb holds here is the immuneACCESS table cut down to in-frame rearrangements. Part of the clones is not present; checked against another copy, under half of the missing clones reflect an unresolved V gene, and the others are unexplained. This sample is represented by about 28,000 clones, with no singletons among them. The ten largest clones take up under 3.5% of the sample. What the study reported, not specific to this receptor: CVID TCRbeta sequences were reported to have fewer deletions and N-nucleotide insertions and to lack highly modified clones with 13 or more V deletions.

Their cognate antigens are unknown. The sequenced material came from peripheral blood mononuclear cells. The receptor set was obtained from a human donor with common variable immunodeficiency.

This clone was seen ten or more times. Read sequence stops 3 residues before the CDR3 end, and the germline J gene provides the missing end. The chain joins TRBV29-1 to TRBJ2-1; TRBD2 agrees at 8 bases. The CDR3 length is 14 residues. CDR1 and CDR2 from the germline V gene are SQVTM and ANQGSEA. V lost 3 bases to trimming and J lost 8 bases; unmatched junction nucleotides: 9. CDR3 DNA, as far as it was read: TGCAGCGTTGAGGTTGTAGCGGGATGGGATGAG. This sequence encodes CSVEVVAGWDE. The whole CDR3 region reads CSVEVVAGWDEQFF.

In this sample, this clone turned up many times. The CDR3 spells CSASLVPYEQYF. The DNA read from the CDR3 is TGCAGTGCTAGCCTAGTGCCCTACGAG. The chain couples TRBV20-1 to TRBJ2-7; no definite D call. The read halts 3 residues ahead of the CDR3 end, with the missing end drawn from the germline J gene. Germline CDR1 is DFQATT and CDR2 is SNEGSKA (reference sequence). Trimming cost V 3 bases and J 2 bases, with 8 bases left between them. This CDR3 spans 12 amino acids.

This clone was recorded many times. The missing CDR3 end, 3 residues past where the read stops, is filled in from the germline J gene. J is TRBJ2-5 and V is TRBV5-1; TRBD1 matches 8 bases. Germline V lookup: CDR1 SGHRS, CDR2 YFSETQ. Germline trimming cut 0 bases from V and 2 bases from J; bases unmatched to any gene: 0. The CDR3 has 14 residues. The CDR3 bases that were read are TGCGCCAGCAGCTTGGGGACAGGGCAAGAGACC. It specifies CASSLGTGQET. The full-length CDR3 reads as CASSLGTGQETQYF.

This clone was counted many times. The CDR3 region is CASQTAVNTEAFF. The CDR3 bases that were read are TGCGCCAGCCAAACAGCGGTGAACACTGAA. The chain couples TRBV5-1 to TRBJ1-1; no reliable D call. The read ends 3 residues before the CDR3 terminus; that terminus is restored from the germline J gene. The CDR3 is 13 residues long. The germline V gene encodes CDR1 SGHRS and CDR2 YFSETQ. The V end lost 7 bases, the J end lost 0 bases, and 10 bases lay between the germline ends.

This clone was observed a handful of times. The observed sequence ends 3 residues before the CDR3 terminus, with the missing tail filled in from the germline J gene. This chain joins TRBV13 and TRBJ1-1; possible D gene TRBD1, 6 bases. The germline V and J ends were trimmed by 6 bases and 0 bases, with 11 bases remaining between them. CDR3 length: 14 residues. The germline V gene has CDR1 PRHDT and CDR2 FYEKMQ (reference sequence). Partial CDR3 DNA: TGTGCCAGCAGAAAGACAGGTATGAACACTGAA. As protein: CASRKTGMNTE. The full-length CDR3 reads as CASRKTGMNTEAFF. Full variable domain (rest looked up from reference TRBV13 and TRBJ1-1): AAGVIQSPRHLIKEKRETATLKCYPIPRHDTVYWYQQGPGQDPQFLISFYEKMQSDKGSIPDRFSAQQFSDYHSELNMSSLELGDSALYFCASRKTGMNTEAFFGQGTRLTVV.

The CDR3 sequence is CASMTGAIYGYTF. CDR3 bases read: TGTGCCAGCATGACAGGGGCTATCTATGGC. The gene calls are TRBV2 and TRBJ1-2, with 8 bases matching TRBD1. Read data end 3 residues before the CDR3 end; the end is taken from the germline J gene. Germline CDR1 reads SNHLY; CDR2 reads FYNNEI. The CDR3 totals 13 residues. The ends lost 7 bases at V and 4 bases at J; junction bases unmatched: 5.